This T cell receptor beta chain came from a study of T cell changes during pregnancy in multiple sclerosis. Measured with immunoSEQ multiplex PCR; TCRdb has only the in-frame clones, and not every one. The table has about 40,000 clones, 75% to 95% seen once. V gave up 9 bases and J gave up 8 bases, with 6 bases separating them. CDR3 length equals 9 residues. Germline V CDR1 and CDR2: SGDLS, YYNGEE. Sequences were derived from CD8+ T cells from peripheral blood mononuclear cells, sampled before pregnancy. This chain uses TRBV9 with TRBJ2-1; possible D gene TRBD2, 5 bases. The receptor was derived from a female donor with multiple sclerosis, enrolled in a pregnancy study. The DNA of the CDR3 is TGTGCCACCGGGGATGAGCAGTTCTTC. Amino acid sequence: CATGDEQFF.